This TCR beta chain was observed in a study of beta chain features in type 1 diabetes (dated by TCRdb to 2016 to 2018). With regard to the full study: No differences in mean age, gender distribution, total cell number or subset yield were found between patients and healthy donors. A total of roughly 99 million sorted cells were examined across all samples, and the number of cells per subset was strongly correlated with RNA yield. In the study, TCRB repertoires of sorted circulating CD4+ T cell subsets from recently diagnosed type 1 diabetes patients were compared with those of matched healthy donors. Whereas all 30 or so donors provided naive and central memory subsets, regulatory and stem cell-like memory subsets were isolated from just 8 patients and roughly 8 healthy donors. Beyond this particular receptor, the publication reports: PCR may preferentially amplify shorter templates, but because patient and control samples were amplified and corrected together, any resulting skew would affect both groups equally. Fewer insertions and more nucleotide deletions at VDJ recombination sites were observed in patients with type 1 diabetes, implying thymic rearrangement abnormalities. A moderate but significant shortening of TCRB CDR3 length was observed in type 1 diabetes patients in all four CD4+ subsets. The naive, central memory and regulatory TCRB repertoires appeared to resemble one another more closely among patients than among healthy donors. Sequencing cDNA rather than genomic DNA could over-represent highly expressing activated cells, although activation and CD3 levels did not differ between groups. Because the HLA sub-analyses included only small numbers of individuals, any influence of HLA type on TCRB rearrangement was left unresolved.

This clone was picked up many times. What antigen it recognizes has not been identified. Base qualities are missing; no much larger clone stands one base away. The entire amount of isolated RNA was reverse transcribed using the High Capacity cDNA Reverse Transcription Kit, so the sequenced TCRB transcripts were expressed ones. Deep immunoSEQ sequencing was applied to naive, central memory and regulatory T cell samples, giving an average of roughly 3.3 million total reads per sample. Sorted cells were lysed in RLT buffer, and RNA was extracted using DNase-treated RNeasy Micro or Mini kits according to cell number. To prevent cross-contamination, each cell subset was processed individually, whereas patient and healthy donor samples were processed jointly. Using the immunoSEQ multiplex PCR, TCRB sequences were amplified from cDNA into 87-bp fragments spanning the CDR3 region. Sequencing of the amplicons was performed on the Illumina HiSeq platform. On the study's bioinformatics: Synthetic template baselines were used to correct PCR bias computationally, reads within Hamming distance 2 were collapsed together, and singletons that could not be merged were discarded. Reads were aligned against IMGT to assign V, D and J genes, CDR3 length and insertions or deletions at six rearrangement sites. Within each subset, clonotype counts were normalized to the number of sorted cells before true diversity and Gini coefficients were calculated with the tcR R package. Repertoire sharing was quantified using the overlap coefficient calculated on TCRB nucleotide sequences. Here the immuneACCESS table is served through TCRdb, limited to in-frame sequences with V and J called. Missing clones are a known gap in these copies; in checked studies unresolved V genes cover under half, and the rest lacks a known reason. V and J calls and clone size come straight from that table; D and trimming were deduced from the DNA. This sample has 300,000 to 350,000 clones in its table, and approximately 9.9% of those were observed once. The ten biggest clones cover 0.95% to 1.1% of the sample.

Each donor gave one peripheral blood draw, roughly 0.11 L on average, collected into heparinised tubes. Using a panel that included CD45RO, CCR7, CD25, CD127, CD95 and CD27, naive, central memory, regulatory and stem cell-like memory CD4+ T cells were sorted on a BD FACSAria II. Purity was above 95% for every sorted population. Right away, PBMCs were isolated by Lymphoprep density gradient centrifugation and were stained directly, with no culture step. So that batch effects would be minimized, each experiment stained and sorted samples in pairs, pairing one healthy donor with one patient. The germline V gene specifies SNHLY as CDR1 and FYNNEI as CDR2. The germline ends are 15 bases apart after V is trimmed by 6 bases and J by 12 bases. The CDR3 numbers 12 residues from cysteine through phenylalanine. Of the read, only the CDR3 DNA is kept; its 36 bases are in frame from base 1.

This TCR was recovered from a man under 40 with type 1 diabetes. The sequenced material came from central memory CD4+ T cells from blood. The chain is assembled from TRBV2 and TRBJ1-5; TRBD1 is perhaps the D gene, given 5 matching bases. Here the CDR3 is given as CASSTTGSIQHF. Read as DNA, the sequence is TGTGCCAGCAGCACCACAGGTTCCATCCAGCATTTT. With the rest looked up from the reference TRBV2 and TRBJ1-5 genes rather than sequenced, the full variable domain is EPEVTQTPSHQVTQMGQEVILRCVPISNHLYFYWYRQILGQKVEFLVSFYNNEISEKSEIFDDQFSVERPDGSNFTLKIRSTKLEDSAMYFCASSTTGSIQHFGDGTRLSIL.